Listed here is a single TCR beta chain. What it binds is unknown. The data derive from a study of CD8 T cells in ankylosing spondylitis. The study, taken as a whole, reports: Significantly higher representation of disease-linked clones was reported for matched ankylosing spondylitis synovial fluid. Characteristic of ankylosing spondylitis blood, it appeared, was a TCR beta motif comprising about 8 highly homologous variants.

TCRdb ran MiXCR on the 5' RACE reads and lists one entry per CDR3 protein. The sample has 200,000 to 250,000 distinct CDR3 sequences; about 17% are singletons. Germline CDR1 reads SGHVS; CDR2 reads FQNEAQ. Trimming pared 0 bases from V and 4 bases from J, leaving 10 bases between. The CDR3 contains 15 residues. J is TRBJ1-5 and V is TRBV7-8; D unresolved. Sequenced input: blood, either unsorted or a sorted T cell fraction (not recorded which). This receptor was obtained from a male donor with ankylosing spondylitis. The CDR3 sequence: CASSLAYSPNQPQHF. The CDR3 DNA sequence: TGTGCCAGCAGCTTAGCGTACAGCCCGAATCAGCCCCAGCATTTT.